The 15 T cell receptor beta chains reported below all come from one sample, sequenced in a study of somatic mutations in cytotoxic T cells in rheumatoid arthritis. Some clones are missing from TCRdb's copy, which holds only in-frame ones; the method was immunoSEQ multiplex PCR. The table includes more than 15,000 clones, less than 85% detected once. Sequencing input: CD8+ T cells sorted from blood. The receptor set was obtained from a woman aged 55-75 years in good health.

The chain links TRBV18 to TRBJ1-1, with D unresolved. Trimming took off 2 bases at V and 3 bases at J, with 10 bases between the two ends. CDR1 and CDR2 from the germline V gene are KGHSH and LQKENI. CDR3 length equals 14 residues. The CDR3 protein is CASSPDQTYTEAFF. CDR3 sequence (DNA): TGTGCCAGCTCACCAGACCAAACCTACACTGAAGCTTTCTTT.

J is TRBJ1-5 and V is TRBV2; 8 bases line up with TRBD1. The germline gives CDR1 SNHLY, CDR2 FYNNEI. This CDR3 region has 17 residues. Trimming cost V 2 bases and J 4 bases; bases outside gene matches: 10. Here the CDR3 reads CASSELPGQALNQPQHF. CDR3 coding DNA: TGTGCCAGCAGTGAACTCCCGGGACAGGCCCTTAATCAGCCCCAGCATTTT.

J is TRBJ2-7 and V is TRBV4-2; D could derive from TRBD1 or TRBD2 (5 bases each). Per germline, CDR1 LGHNA and CDR2 YNFKEQ. V dropped 7 bases and J dropped 2 bases, with 18 bases sitting between them. The CDR3 sequence is 15 residues long. This CDR3 is CASNPAVGDPYEQYF. As DNA, the CDR3 is TGTGCCAGCAATCCTGCGGTGGGGGATCCCTACGAGCAGTACTTC.

The rearrangement uses TRBV30 and TRBJ2-7; D unclear. This CDR3 is built from 11 residues. V was clipped by 4 bases and J by 1 base, with 5 bases between them. The germline V gene has CDR1 GTSNPN and CDR2 SVGIG (reference sequence). Here the CDR3 reads CAWTDSYEQYF. The CDR3 bases are TGTGCCTGGACCGATTCCTACGAGCAGTACTTC.

This chain connects TRBV27 to TRBJ2-2; 9 bases align to TRBD2. This CDR3 region has 15 residues. J was trimmed by 5 bases and V by 0 bases; bases with no gene match: 1. Per germline, CDR1 MNHEY and CDR2 SMNVEV (reference sequence). Here the CDR3 reads CASSLSSGGTGELFF. The CDR3 DNA is TGTGCCAGCAGTTTATCAAGCGGGGGGACCGGGGAGCTGTTTTTT.

This clone was seen a single time. The chain recombines TRBV6-6 with TRBJ2-7; a weak D match, TRBD2 (6 bases). Deletions cut 3 bases from V and 5 bases from J, with 14 bases between. This CDR3 region has 14 residues. Germline V gives CDR1 MNHNY, CDR2 SVGAGI (reference sequence). In DNA, the CDR3 is TGTGCCAGCAGTTATGCGGGGAAACGCGACGAGCAGTACTTC. It encodes CASSYAGKRDEQYF.

The chain employs TRBV2 and TRBJ2-7; D possibly uses TRBD1 or TRBD2 (5 bases each). With 5 bases removed from V and 5 bases from J, the gap between germline ends came to 22 bases. The CDR3 has 16 amino acids. CDR1 is SNHLY and CDR2 is FYNNEI in the germline V gene. CDR3 protein: CASSSSFAYLGDEQYF. The CDR3 DNA follows: TGTGCCAGCAGTTCTAGCTTCGCCTACCTGGGGGACGAGCAGTACTTC.

The V call is TRBV2, the J call TRBJ2-7; 12 positions agree with TRBD2. In germline, CDR1 is SNHLY, CDR2 FYNNEI. This CDR3 is 15 amino acids long. Trimming removed 6 bases from V and 4 bases from J; junction bases left unmatched: 7. The CDR3 region has the DNA TGTGCCAGCAGGGAACTAGCGGGAGGAACATACGAGCAGTACTTC. Protein product: CASRELAGGTYEQYF.

This clone has only a few counts. This chain links TRBV19 with TRBJ1-2; 7 nucleotides align to TRBD1. Germline V gene data show CDR1 as LNHDA and CDR2 as SQIVND (reference sequence). The CDR3 totals 13 residues. Germline trimming cut 6 bases from V and 4 bases from J; bases unmatched to any gene: 5. CDR3 protein: CASRLQGLYGYTF. The CDR3 nucleotides are TGTGCCAGTAGACTACAGGGGCTCTATGGCTACACCTTC.

J is TRBJ2-7 and V is TRBV5-1; D tentatively fits TRBD1 or TRBD2 (5 bases each). V gave up 4 bases and J gave up 3 bases, with 11 bases separating them. This CDR3 is built from 13 residues. From germline, CDR1 is SGHRS and CDR2 YFSETQ. In DNA, the CDR3 is TGCGCCAGCAGCGAGGGGATAAACTACGAGCAGTACTTC. Amino acid sequence: CASSEGINYEQYF. The entire variable domain, with the rest obtained from reference TRBV5-1 and TRBJ2-7, is as follows: KAGVTQTPRYLIKTRGQQVTLSCSPISGHRSVSWYQQTPGQGLQFLFEYFSETQRNKGNFPGRFSGRQFSNSRSEMNVSTLELGDSALYLCASSEGINYEQYFGPGTRLTVT.

The DNA for the CDR3 is TGTGCCAGCAGGATTTTCCTCCACACCGGGACAGGGAGCAATCAGCCCCAGCATTTT. This translates into CASRIFLHTGTGSNQPQHF. This chain joins TRBV9 and TRBJ1-5, with TRBD1 matching over 9 bases. The CDR3 length is 19 residues. J lost 1 base, V lost 5 bases, and 16 bases had no gene match. Germline CDR1 is SGDLS and CDR2 is YYNGEE.

The chain uses TRBV2 and TRBJ1-2; 12 bases are shared with TRBD1. The trim removed 8 bases at V and 6 bases at J, leaving 7 bases unmatched. Per the germline V gene, CDR1 is SNHLY and CDR2 is FYNNEI. This CDR3 is 14 amino acids long. The CDR3 DNA reads as TGTGCCAGCGGGCGCCGGGACAGGGGGCATGGCTACACCTTC. Its translation is CASGRRDRGHGYTF.

The chain has TRBV10-1 and TRBJ2-1, with D tentatively TRBD1 or TRBD2 (6 bases each). CDR3 length: 14 residues. V was trimmed by 3 bases and J by 7 bases, leaving 13 bases between them. Germline CDR1 reads WNHNN; CDR2 reads SYGVQD (reference sequence). The CDR3, as DNA: TGCGCCAGCAGTGACCCGGGGGCCGGGAATGAGCAGTTCTTC. Translation: CASSDPGAGNEQFF.

The chain is built from TRBV15 and TRBJ1-4, with D hard to call. The ends were cut back, 1 base at V and 4 bases at J, with 10 bases in the middle. The CDR3 contains 15 residues. Germline loops: CDR1 LNHNV, CDR2 YYDKDF (reference sequence). The CDR3 sequence: CATSRVGWINEKLFF. The CDR3 DNA reads TGTGCCACCAGCAGAGTCGGGTGGATTAATGAAAAACTGTTTTTT.

The V gene is TRBV4-1, the J gene TRBJ1-6; D is ambiguous. CDR3 length: 17 amino acids. Trimming removed 0 bases from V and 0 bases from J, with 9 bases in between. CDR1 and CDR2 (germline): MGHRA, YSYEKL. The CDR3 protein is CASSQEVPGSYNSPLHF. CDR3 sequence (DNA): TGCGCCAGCAGCCAAGAAGTTCCCGGCTCCTATAATTCACCCCTCCACTTT.